The following is a TCR beta chain sequence with its context. Its target is unknown. The sample is drawn from a study of cytomegalovirus exposure and HLA in healthy donors. The overall study: Genotyping showed roughly 81% of 398 donors falling in the Caucasian-associated ancestry cluster.

The germline V and J ends were trimmed by 5 bases and 7 bases, with 18 bases remaining between them. CDR3 length: 14 residues. CDR1 and CDR2 (germline): SEHNR, FQNEAQ (reference sequence). Primers: 60 Vbeta forward and 13 Jbeta reverse. The method was immunoSEQ multiplex PCR; TCRdb's version includes in-frame clones alone and lacks a portion of them. The sample comprises roughly 140,000 clones, about four fifths of which are singletons, and around 2.4% rests with the top ten. Study-wide results and caveats: Evidence from a later analysis indicated that most CMV-associated TCR beta chains looked HLA-restricted. A later analysis found TCR association rates differed by HLA locus, highest for DRB1 and lowest for HLA-C. Cytomegalovirus status was reportedly diagnosed by the classifier with high sensitivity and specificity.

The V call is TRBV7-9, the J call TRBJ2-7; tentative D call: TRBD1 (6 bases). This clonotype was sampled from a woman between 18 and 29 years old in good health and CMV-seropositive. Sequenced input: PBMCs. CDR3 sequence (DNA): TGTGCCAGCAGCCTGACCCGACAGGCCCAGGAGCAGTACTTC. Its protein is CASSLTRQAQEQYF.